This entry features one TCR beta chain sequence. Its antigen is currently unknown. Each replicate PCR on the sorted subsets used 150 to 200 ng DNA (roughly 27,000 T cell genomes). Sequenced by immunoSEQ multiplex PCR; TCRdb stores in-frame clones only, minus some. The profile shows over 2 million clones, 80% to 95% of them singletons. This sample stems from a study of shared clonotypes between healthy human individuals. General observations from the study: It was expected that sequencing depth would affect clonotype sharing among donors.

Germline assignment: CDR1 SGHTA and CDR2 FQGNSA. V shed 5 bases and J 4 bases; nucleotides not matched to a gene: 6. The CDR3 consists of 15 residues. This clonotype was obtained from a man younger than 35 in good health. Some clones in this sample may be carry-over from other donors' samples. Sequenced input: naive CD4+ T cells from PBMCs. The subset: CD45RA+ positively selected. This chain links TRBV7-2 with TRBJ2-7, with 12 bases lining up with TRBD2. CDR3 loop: CASSPRTSGVYEQYF. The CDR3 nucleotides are TGTGCCAGCAGCCCGAGGACTAGCGGGGTTTACGAGCAGTACTTC.